This T cell receptor beta chain comes out of a study of T cells in localized non-small cell lung cancer. Notes on the study in general: Median detection of top 100 tumor clones in adjacent lung was roughly 61 clones. Uninvolved neighboring lung showed the greatest T cell clonality, exceeding tumor. One tumor region alone was sequenced, and heterogeneity therefore remains possible.

The V end was cut by 5 bases, the J end by 1 base, with 14 bases between. CDR1 and CDR2 from the germline V gene are MGHRA and YSYEKL. This CDR3 has 16 residues. TCRdb's copy holds only in-frame clones and misses some; the assay was immunoSEQ multiplex PCR. This table holds just under 80,000 clones, 65% to 85% found once. Note on this clone: Its antigen remains unidentified.

The clonotype originates from a female donor older than 55 with stage I lung adenocarcinoma. The source was peripheral blood, collected before any cancer treatment. This sequence joins TRBV4-1 and TRBJ2-2; TRBD1 is a possible D gene (5 bases). CDR3 DNA sequence: TGCGCCAGCAGCTTCTCTGACAGTGAGAACACCGGGGAGCTGTTTTTT. This translates into CASSFSDSENTGELFF.